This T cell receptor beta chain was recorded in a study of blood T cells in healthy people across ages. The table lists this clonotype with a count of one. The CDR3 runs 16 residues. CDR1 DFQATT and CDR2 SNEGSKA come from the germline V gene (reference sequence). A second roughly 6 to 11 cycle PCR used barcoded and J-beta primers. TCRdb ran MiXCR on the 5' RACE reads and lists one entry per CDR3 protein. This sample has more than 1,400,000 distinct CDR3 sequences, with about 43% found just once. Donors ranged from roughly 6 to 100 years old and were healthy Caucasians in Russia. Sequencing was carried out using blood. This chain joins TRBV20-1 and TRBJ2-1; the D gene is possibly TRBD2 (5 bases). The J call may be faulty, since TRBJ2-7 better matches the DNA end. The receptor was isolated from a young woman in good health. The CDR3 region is CSARAPSQSSYNEQYF. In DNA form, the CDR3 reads TGCAGTGCTAGAGCCCCTAGCCAGAGCTCCTACAATGAGCAGTACTTC.